This TCR beta chain was recorded in a study of CXCR3-negative and CXCR3-positive naive CD8 T cells. As for the study in general: TRB reads totalled about 140 million, about 1.5 +/- 0.3 million per library. Study-level results: Relative to memory CD8+ cells, whose diversity was much lower, both naive subsets had comparably high diversity.

Naivety in CD8+ T cells corresponded to a CD45RO-CCR7+CD27+CD95- phenotype. The germline V gene encodes CDR1 SGHNT and CDR2 YYREEE (reference sequence). CDR3 size: 17 residues. The study made its TRB cDNA libraries by 5' RACE, adding UMI labels. Reanalyzing the 5' RACE reads, TCRdb keeps one entry per CDR3 protein, without DNA. Its table lists 35,000 to 55,000 distinct CDR3 sequences. With regard to this clonotype: Its antigen remains unidentified.

This clonotype was sampled from a human donor in good health. Some clones in this sample may be carry-over from other donors' samples. Material for sequencing was naive CXCR3- CD8+ T cells from blood. Subset defined: CD45RO-CCR7+CD27+CD95- naive CD8+ T cells lacking CXCR3 (TNR3-). The chain uses TRBV5-4 and TRBJ2-5; without DNA, the TCRdb call of TRBD1 cannot be checked. The CDR3 reads CASSSHLGQLYQETQYF. The entire variable domain, with the rest obtained from reference TRBV5-4 and TRBJ2-5, is as follows: ETGVTQSPTHLIKTRGQQVTLRCSSQSGHNTVSWYQQALGQGPQFIFQYYREEENGRGNFPPRFSGLQFPNYSSELNVNALELDDSALYLCASSSHLGQLYQETQYFGPGTRLLVL.